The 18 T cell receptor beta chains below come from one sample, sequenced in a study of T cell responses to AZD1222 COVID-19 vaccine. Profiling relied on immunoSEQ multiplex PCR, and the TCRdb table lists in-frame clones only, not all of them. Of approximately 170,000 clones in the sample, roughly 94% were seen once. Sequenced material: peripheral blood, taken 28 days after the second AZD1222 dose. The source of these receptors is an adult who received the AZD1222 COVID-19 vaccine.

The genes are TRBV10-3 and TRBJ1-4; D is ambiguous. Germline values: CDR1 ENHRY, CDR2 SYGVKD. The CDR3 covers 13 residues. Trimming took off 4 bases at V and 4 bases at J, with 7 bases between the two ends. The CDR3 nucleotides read TGTGCCATCAGTGGATCCGGTAATGAAAAACTGTTTTTT. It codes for CAISGSGNEKLFF.

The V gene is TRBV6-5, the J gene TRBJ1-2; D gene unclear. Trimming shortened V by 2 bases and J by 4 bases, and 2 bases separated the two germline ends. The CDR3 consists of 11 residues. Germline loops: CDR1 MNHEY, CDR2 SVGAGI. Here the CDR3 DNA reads TGTGCCAGCAGTTACGGCTATGGCTACACCTTC. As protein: CASSYGYGYTF.

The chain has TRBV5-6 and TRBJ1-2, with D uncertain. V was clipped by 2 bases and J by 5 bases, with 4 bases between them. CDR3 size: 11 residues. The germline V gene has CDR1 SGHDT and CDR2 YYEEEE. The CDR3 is CASSLLYGYTF. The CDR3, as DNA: TGTGCCAGCAGCTTACTTTATGGCTACACCTTC.

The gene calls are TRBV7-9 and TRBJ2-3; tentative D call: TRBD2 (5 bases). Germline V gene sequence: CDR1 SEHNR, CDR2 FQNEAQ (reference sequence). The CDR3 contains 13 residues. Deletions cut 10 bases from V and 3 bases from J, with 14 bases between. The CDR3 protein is CATTKGETDTQYF. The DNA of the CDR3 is TGTGCCACCACGAAGGGAGAGACAGATACGCAGTATTTT.

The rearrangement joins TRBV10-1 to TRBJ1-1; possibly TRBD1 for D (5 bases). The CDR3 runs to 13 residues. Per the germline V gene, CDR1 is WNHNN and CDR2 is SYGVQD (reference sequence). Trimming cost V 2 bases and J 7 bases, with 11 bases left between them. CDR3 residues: CASSERDGLEAFF. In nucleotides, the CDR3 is TGCGCCAGCAGTGAGCGGGACGGACTTGAAGCTTTCTTT.

As DNA, the CDR3 is TGTGCCAGCGAACTGAACTATGGCTACACCTTC. This translates into CASELNYGYTF. This chain uses TRBV6-6 with TRBJ1-2; D remains unclear. V lost 8 bases to trimming and J lost 2 bases, with 6 bases between them. In germline, CDR1 is MNHNY, CDR2 SVGAGI (reference sequence). This CDR3 spans 11 amino acids.

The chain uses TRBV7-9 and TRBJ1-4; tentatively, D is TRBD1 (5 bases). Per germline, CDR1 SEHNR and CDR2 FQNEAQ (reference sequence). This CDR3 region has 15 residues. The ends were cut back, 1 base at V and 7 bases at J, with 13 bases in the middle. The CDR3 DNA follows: TGTGCCAGCAGCTTAGTCGGGGCAGGTGCTGAAAAACTGTTTTTT. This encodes CASSLVGAGAEKLFF. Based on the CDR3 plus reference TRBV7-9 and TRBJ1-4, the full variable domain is DTGVSQNPRHKITKRGQNVTFRCDPISEHNRLYWYRQTLGQGPEFLTYFQNEAQLEKSRLLSDRFSAERPKGSFSTLEIQRTEQGDSAMYLCASSLVGAGAEKLFFGSGTQLSVL.

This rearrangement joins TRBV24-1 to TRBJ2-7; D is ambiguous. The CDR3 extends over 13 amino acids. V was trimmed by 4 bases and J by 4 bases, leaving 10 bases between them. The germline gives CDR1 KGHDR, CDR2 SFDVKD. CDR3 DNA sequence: TGTGCCACCAGTGACACGGACGGATACGAGCAGTACTTC. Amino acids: CATSDTDGYEQYF.

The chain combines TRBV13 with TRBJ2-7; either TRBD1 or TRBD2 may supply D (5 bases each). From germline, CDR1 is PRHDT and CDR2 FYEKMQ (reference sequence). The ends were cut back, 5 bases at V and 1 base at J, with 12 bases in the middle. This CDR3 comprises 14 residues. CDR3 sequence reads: CASSHRGSSYEQYF. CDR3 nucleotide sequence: TGTGCCAGCAGCCACCGGGGCTCTTCCTACGAGCAGTACTTC. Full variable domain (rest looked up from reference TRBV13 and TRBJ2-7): AAGVIQSPRHLIKEKRETATLKCYPIPRHDTVYWYQQGPGQDPQFLISFYEKMQSDKGSIPDRFSAQQFSDYHSELNMSSLELGDSALYFCASSHRGSSYEQYFGPGTRLTVT.

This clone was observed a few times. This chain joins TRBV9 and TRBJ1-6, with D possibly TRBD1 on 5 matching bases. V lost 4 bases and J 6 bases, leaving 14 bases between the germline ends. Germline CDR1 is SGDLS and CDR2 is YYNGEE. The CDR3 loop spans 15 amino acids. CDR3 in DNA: TGTGCCAGCAGCCCAGACAGAGTTTTTAATTCACCCCTCCACTTT. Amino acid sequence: CASSPDRVFNSPLHF.

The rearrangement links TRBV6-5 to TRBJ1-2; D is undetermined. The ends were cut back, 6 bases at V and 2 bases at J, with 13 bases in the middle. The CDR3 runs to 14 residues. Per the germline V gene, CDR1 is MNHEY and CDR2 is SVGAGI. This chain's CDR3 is CASSVSDNNYGYTF. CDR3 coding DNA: TGTGCCAGCAGCGTCTCCGACAACAACTATGGCTACACCTTC.

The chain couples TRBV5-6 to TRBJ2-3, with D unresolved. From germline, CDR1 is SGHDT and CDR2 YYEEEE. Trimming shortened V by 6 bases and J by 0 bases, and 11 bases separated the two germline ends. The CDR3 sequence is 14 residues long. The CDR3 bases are TGTGCCAGCAAGGGCAGCCGAAGCACAGATACGCAGTATTTT. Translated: CASKGSRSTDTQYF.

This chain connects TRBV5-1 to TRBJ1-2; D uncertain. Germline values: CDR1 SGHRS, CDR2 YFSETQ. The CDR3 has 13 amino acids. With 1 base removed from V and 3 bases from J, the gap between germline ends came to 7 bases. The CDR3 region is CASSLMPDYGYTF. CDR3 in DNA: TGCGCCAGCAGCTTGATGCCCGACTATGGCTACACCTTC.

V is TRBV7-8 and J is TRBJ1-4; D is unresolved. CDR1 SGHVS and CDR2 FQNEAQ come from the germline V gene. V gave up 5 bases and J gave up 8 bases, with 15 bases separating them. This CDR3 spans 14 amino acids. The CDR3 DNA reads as TGTGCCAGCAGCCTAAAAGGCTTAGAGGAAAAACTGTTTTTT. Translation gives CASSLKGLEEKLFF.

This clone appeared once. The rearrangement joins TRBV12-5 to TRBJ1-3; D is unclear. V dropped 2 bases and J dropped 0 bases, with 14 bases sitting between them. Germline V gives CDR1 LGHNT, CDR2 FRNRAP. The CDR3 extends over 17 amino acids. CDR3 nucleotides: TGTGCTAGTGGTTTGATCCCTCTGATCGGCTCTGGAAACACCATATATTTT. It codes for CASGLIPLIGSGNTIYF.

The chain's CDR3 is CASQGTFNEQFF. The DNA of the CDR3 is TGTGCCAGCCAGGGGACTTTCAATGAGCAGTTCTTC. The J gene is TRBJ2-1, the V gene TRBV2, with D perhaps TRBD1 or TRBD2 (6 bases each). This CDR3 spans 12 amino acids. Between the trimmed V and J ends, which lost 8 bases and 6 bases, there was a span of 11 bases. Germline CDR1 SNHLY, CDR2 FYNNEI.

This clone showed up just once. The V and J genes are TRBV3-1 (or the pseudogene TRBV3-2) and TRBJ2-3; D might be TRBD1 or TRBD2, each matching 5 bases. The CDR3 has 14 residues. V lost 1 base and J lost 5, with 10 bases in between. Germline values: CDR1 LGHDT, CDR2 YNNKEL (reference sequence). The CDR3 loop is CASSQAGAKDTQYF. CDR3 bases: TGTGCCAGCAGCCAAGCCGGGGCTAAAGATACGCAGTATTTT.

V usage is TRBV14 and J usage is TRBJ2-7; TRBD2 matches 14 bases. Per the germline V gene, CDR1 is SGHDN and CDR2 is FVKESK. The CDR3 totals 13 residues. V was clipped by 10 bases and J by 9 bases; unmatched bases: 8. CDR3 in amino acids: CANQGLAGEWQYF. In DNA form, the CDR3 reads TGTGCCAACCAGGGACTAGCGGGGGAATGGCAGTACTTC.